This T cell receptor beta chain was captured in a study of blood T cell repertoires in COVID-19. Looking at the study overall: Acute-phase and convalescent COVID-19 samples originated in the United States, Italy and Spain.

In the study's own analysis: Researchers report that nucleated cell counts were estimated from reference gene primer amplification. Sequenced by immunoSEQ multiplex PCR; TCRdb stores in-frame clones only, minus some. V and J calls plus clone size are reproduced from that table; the DNA served to infer D and trimming. The table lists about 150,000 clones, about 80% of them singletons. The CDR3 covers 12 residues. Between the trimmed V and J ends, which lost 7 bases and 4 bases, there was a span of 8 bases. Germline CDR1 is LGHDT and CDR2 is YNNKEL (reference sequence). The TCR comes from a man aged 60-69 years with acute or convalescent COVID-19. Material for sequencing was peripheral blood. The V call is TRBV3-1 (or the pseudogene TRBV3-2), the J call TRBJ1-5; a possible D gene is TRBD1 (5 bases). CDR3 sequence: CASIRENQPQHF. Here the CDR3 DNA reads TGTGCCAGCATCAGGGAAAATCAGCCCCAGCATTTT.